This TCR beta chain emerged from a study of T cell responses to AZD1222 COVID-19 vaccine. Details on this clone: Its antigen remains unknown.

Method: immunoSEQ multiplex PCR; TCRdb's copy keeps in-frame clones and lacks some. The sample has about 120,000 clones, roughly 87% seen once. The CDR3 length is 13 residues. Germline lookup yields CDR1 SNHLY and CDR2 FYNNEI. J lost 4 bases, V lost 9 bases, and 8 bases had no gene match. Study-wide results and limits: Regions 160-218 and 743-854 held dominance among vaccine-associated CD4 TCRs, which spanned spike. White British donors predominated, females outnumbered males, and clonal diversity was possibly underestimated.

The chain links TRBV2 to TRBJ1-1; the match to TRBD1 covers 7 bases. The origin of this receptor is an adult in good health. Sequencing used peripheral blood, obtained on day 0 of AZD1222 vaccination. The CDR3 protein is CASRQGFSTEAFF. The CDR3 DNA sequence: TGTGCCAGTCGACAGGGATTCAGCACTGAAGCTTTCTTT.